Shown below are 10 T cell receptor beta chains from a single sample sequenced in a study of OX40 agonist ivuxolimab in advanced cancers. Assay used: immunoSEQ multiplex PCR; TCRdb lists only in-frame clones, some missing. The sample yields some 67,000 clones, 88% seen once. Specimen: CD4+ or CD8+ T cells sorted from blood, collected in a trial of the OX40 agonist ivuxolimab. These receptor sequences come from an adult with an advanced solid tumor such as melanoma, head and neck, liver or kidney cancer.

Written as DNA, the CDR3 is TGTGCCAGCAGTATGACCGGGACAGCACCACAGGACAACACCGGGGAGCTGTTTTTT. This codes for CASSMTGTAPQDNTGELFF. The rearrangement uses TRBV28 and TRBJ2-2, with 7 bases matching TRBD1. The CDR3 contains 19 residues. J was trimmed by 2 bases and V by 5 bases; bases with no gene match: 17. Germline V gene data show CDR1 as MDHEN and CDR2 as SYDVKM.

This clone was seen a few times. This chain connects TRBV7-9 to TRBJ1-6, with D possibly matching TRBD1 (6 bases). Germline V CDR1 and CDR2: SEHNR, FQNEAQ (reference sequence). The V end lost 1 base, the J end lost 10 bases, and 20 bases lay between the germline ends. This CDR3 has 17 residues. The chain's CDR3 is CASSLGLAGGTGSPLHF. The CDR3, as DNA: TGTGCCAGCAGCTTAGGCCTCGCGGGGGGCACGGGGTCACCCCTCCACTTT.

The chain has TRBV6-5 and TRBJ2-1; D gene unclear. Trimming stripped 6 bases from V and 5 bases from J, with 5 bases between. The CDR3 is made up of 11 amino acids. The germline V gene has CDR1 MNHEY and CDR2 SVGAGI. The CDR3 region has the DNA TGTGCCAGCAGACTTAACAATGAGCAGTTCTTC. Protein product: CASRLNNEQFF.

CDR3 in DNA: TGTGCCAGCAGCCCCACCCGGTATAACACTGAAGCTTTCTTT. It codes for CASSPTRYNTEAFF. The rearrangement joins TRBV9 to TRBJ1-1; D remains ambiguous. Trimming pared 4 bases from V and 2 bases from J, leaving 12 bases between. Germline CDR1 and CDR2: SGDLS and YYNGEE. This CDR3 contains 14 residues.

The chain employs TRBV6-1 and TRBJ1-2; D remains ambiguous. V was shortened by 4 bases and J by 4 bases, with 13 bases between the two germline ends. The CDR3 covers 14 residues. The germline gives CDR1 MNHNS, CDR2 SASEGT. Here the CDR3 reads CASSGLGLGYGYTF. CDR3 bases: TGTGCCAGCAGTGGACTTGGACTCGGCTATGGCTACACCTTC.

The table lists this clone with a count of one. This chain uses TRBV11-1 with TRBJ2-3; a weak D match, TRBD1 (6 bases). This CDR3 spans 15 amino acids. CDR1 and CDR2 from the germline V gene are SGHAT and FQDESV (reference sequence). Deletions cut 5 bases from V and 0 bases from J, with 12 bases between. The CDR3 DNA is TGTGCCAGCAGCCCCCGGACAGCTAGCACAGATACGCAGTATTTT. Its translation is CASSPRTASTDTQYF.

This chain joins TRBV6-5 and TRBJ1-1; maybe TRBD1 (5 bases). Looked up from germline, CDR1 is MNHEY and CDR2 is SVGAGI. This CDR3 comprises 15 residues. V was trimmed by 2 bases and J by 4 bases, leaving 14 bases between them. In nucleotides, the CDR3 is TGTGCCAGCAGTTACCAGGCTAGGGGAACCACTGAAGCTTTCTTT. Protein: CASSYQARGTTEAFF.

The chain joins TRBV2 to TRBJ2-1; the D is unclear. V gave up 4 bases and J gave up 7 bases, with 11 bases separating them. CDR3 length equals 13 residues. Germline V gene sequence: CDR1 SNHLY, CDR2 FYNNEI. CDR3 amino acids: CASSVRRLNEQFF. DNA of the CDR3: TGTGCCAGCAGTGTGCGACGCTTGAATGAGCAGTTCTTC.

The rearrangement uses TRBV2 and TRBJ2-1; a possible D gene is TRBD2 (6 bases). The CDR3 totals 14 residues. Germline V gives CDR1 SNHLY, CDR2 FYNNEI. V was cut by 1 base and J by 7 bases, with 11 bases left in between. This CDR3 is CASSEEVGRNEQFF. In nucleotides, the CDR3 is TGTGCCAGCAGTGAAGAGGTGGGGAGGAATGAGCAGTTCTTC.

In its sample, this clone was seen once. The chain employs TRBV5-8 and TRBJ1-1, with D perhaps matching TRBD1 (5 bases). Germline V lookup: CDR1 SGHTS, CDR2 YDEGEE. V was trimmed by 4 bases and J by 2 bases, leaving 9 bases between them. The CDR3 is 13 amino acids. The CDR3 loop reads CASSRRVNTEAFF. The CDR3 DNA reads TGTGCCAGCAGCCGCAGGGTCAACACTGAAGCTTTCTTT.